The next 25 T cell receptor beta chains were all read from a single sample in a study of glioma-infiltrating T cells. TCR alpha and beta CDR3 regions were amplified from RNA using iRepertoire nested multiplex PCR. Using its own MiXCR run on the multiplex PCR reads, TCRdb lists one record per CDR3 protein. The profile shows about 89,000 distinct CDR3 sequences, 23% of them singletons. Sequenced material: glioma tissue, nonneoplastic brain tissue, or PBMCs (not recorded which). The receptors shown here come from a human donor with low-grade glioma or glioblastoma, undergoing nonglioma brain surgery, or in good health (not recorded which).

A word on this clonotype: A junction boundary mismatches the germline segment, possibly from a read error. The V call is TRBV3-1, the J call TRBJ2-5, with 9 positions matching TRBD1. Germline CDR1 LGHDT, CDR2 YNNKEL (reference sequence). This CDR3 contains 14 residues. Here the CDR3 reads CASSADRGQETQYF. In DNA form, the CDR3 reads TGCGCCAGCAGCGCTGACAGGGGGCAAGAGACCCAGTACTTC.

At least ten counts were recorded for this clonotype. This chain connects TRBV20-1 to TRBJ1-2, with D hard to call. CDR3 length: 13 amino acids. In germline, CDR1 is DFQATT, CDR2 SNEGSKA (reference sequence). V was cut by 6 bases and J by 5 bases, with 16 bases left in between. The CDR3 region has the DNA TGCAGTGCCGCTCGAGAGGCCGGATATGGCTACACCTTC. Residues: CSAAREAGYGYTF.

There are many counts of this clonotype. The chain uses TRBV27 and TRBJ1-2; 8 bases align to TRBD1. Germline V gives CDR1 MNHEY, CDR2 SMNVEV (reference sequence). The CDR3 runs 13 residues. The V and J ends lost 6 bases and 8 bases, in that order; junction bases with no gene match: 8. CDR3 nucleotides: TGTGCCAGCAGCTTCAGGGGGCTAGACGGCTACACCTTC. Translating gives CASSFRGLDGYTF.

This clonotype was seen many times. The chain is built from TRBV6-5 and TRBJ2-5, with TRBD1 matching 7 bases. With V trimmed by 2 bases and J by 2 bases, 5 bases remained unmatched. The germline CDR1 and CDR2 sequences are MNHEY and SVGAGI. CDR3 size: 15 residues. The CDR3: CASSYTGTAQETQYF. CDR3 sequence (DNA): TGTGCCAGCAGTTACACCGGGACAGCACAAGAGACCCAGTACTTC.

A word on this clonotype: The junction shows a germline mismatch at one end, possibly a read error. The chain has TRBV11-2 and TRBJ2-1; 7 bases map to TRBD1. In germline, CDR1 is SGHAT, CDR2 FQNNGV. The CDR3 spans 15 residues. In DNA form, the CDR3 reads TGCGCCAGCAGCTCCTCGGACAGGTTCCACAATGAGCAGTTCTTC. This encodes CASSSSDRFHNEQFF. Full variable domain (rest looked up from reference TRBV11-2 and TRBJ2-1): EAGVAQSPRYKIIEKRQSVAFWCNPISGHATLYWYQQILGQGPKLLIQFQNNGVVDDSQLPKDRFSAERLKGVDSTLKIQPAKLEDSAVYLCASSSSDRFHNEQFFGPGTRLTVL.

This chain connects TRBV7-4 to TRBJ2-7; 10 nucleotides agree with TRBD2. J gave up 2 bases and V 3 bases, and 7 bases lay outside the gene matches. The CDR3 extends over 16 amino acids. Per the germline V gene, CDR1 is SGHVT and CDR2 is SQSDAQ. The CDR3 nucleotides read TGTGCCAGCAGCTTGGGACTAGCGAAGGGGCCCTACGAGCAGTACTTC. Residues: CASSLGLAKGPYEQYF.

This clonotype was observed many times. The V and J genes are TRBV20-1 and TRBJ2-7; 9 bases are shared with TRBD2. This CDR3 comprises 14 residues. Per germline, CDR1 DFQATT and CDR2 SNEGSKA (reference sequence). Trimming took 5 bases from V and 0 from J; bases not matched to a gene: 5. The CDR3 DNA reads TGCAGTGCTGGCTATAGCGGGAGCTCCTACGAGCAGTACTTC. This sequence encodes CSAGYSGSSYEQYF.

This clonotype has at least ten counts. This rearrangement joins TRBV7-6 to TRBJ2-7, with TRBD2 matching 13 bases. After removal of 5 bases from V and 7 bases from J, the junction contained 8 bases not matched to a gene. Germline CDR1 SGHVS, CDR2 FNYEAQ. This CDR3 is 15 amino acids long. CDR3 nucleotides: TGTGCCAGCAGCGTCGGGACTAGCGGGACGACAGAGCAGTACTTC. Encoded protein: CASSVGTSGTTEQYF.

This clonotype was observed many times. The gene calls are TRBV20-1 and TRBJ1-2; D not certain. V gave up 3 bases and J gave up 2 bases, with 16 bases separating them. CDR1 is DFQATT and CDR2 is SNEGSKA in the germline V gene (reference sequence). This CDR3 has 15 residues. The CDR3 nucleotides are TGCAGTGCTAGTCCACTGGGGTACGGGAACTATGGCTACACCTTC. Translation: CSASPLGYGNYGYTF.

In its sample, this clonotype was seen many times. V usage is TRBV19 and J usage is TRBJ2-7, with D perhaps assigned TRBD1 or TRBD2 (7 bases each). This CDR3 comprises 15 residues. The germline V gene encodes CDR1 LNHDA and CDR2 SQIVND (reference sequence). Trimming took 4 bases from V and 2 from J, leaving 15 bases between them. CDR3 bases: TGTGCCAGTAGTAGAGTACAGGGGACTACCTACGAGCAGTACTTC. Its protein is CASSRVQGTTYEQYF.

The chain recombines TRBV6-1 with TRBJ2-1; maybe TRBD1 (6 bases). Germline V gene lookup returns CDR1 MNHNS and CDR2 SASEGT. The V end lost 7 bases, the J end lost 7 bases, and 14 bases lay between the germline ends. The CDR3 sequence is 13 residues long. In nucleotides, the CDR3 is TGTGCCAGCACGATGGGGGCCAGGAATGAGCAGTTCTTC. As protein: CASTMGARNEQFF.

This clonotype has more than one count but fewer than ten. The V call is TRBV2, the J call TRBJ2-7; 9 bases are a match to TRBD1. Unmatched junction bases numbered 3, after V lost 9 bases and J lost 3 bases. The CDR3 runs 12 residues. Germline CDR1 is SNHLY and CDR2 is FYNNEI. The CDR3 coding sequence is TGTGCCAGGTCGACAGGGGGCTACGAGCAGTACTTC. It codes for CARSTGGYEQYF.

As for this clonotype: A much larger clonotype is one base distant, so this may be a read error. The V gene is TRBV6-1, the J gene TRBJ2-7; the D gene is possibly TRBD2 (5 bases). The CDR3 runs 12 residues. V lost 6 bases and J lost 6, with 12 bases in between. Germline CDR1 reads MNHNS; CDR2 reads SASEGT. The CDR3 coding sequence is TGTGCCAGCAGGCTGAGCGGACCCGAGCAGTACTTC. It specifies CASRLSGPEQYF.

This clonotype was recorded at least ten times. The J gene is TRBJ2-3, the V gene TRBV20-1; TRBD2 aligns across 9 bases. J lost 1 base, V lost 3 bases, and 2 bases had no gene match. This CDR3 has 14 amino acids. Germline CDR1 and CDR2: DFQATT and SNEGSKA (reference sequence). The CDR3 DNA follows: TGCAGTGCTAGCAAGCGGGGGGGCACAGATACGCAGTATTTT. Amino acid sequence: CSASKRGGTDTQYF.

This clonotype has at least ten counts. The chain couples TRBV6-6 to TRBJ2-5, with D hard to call. The CDR3 runs 14 residues. Germline values: CDR1 MNHNY, CDR2 SVGAGI (reference sequence). Trimming pared 2 bases from V and 4 bases from J, leaving 11 bases between. This CDR3 reads CASSYPSRPETQYF. DNA for the CDR3: TGTGCCAGCAGTTACCCCTCGCGGCCAGAGACCCAGTACTTC.

This clonotype was seen at least ten times. The genes are TRBV24-1 and TRBJ2-2; no reliable D call. This CDR3 comprises 12 residues. V lost 7 bases, J lost 4 bases, and 6 bases lay in between. Germline loops: CDR1 KGHDR, CDR2 SFDVKD. The CDR3 nucleotides read TGTGCCACCAGGGCCCGCACCGGGGAGCTGTTTTTT. This translates into CATRARTGELFF.

About this clonotype itself: This may be a read error, as it is one base from a much larger clone. CDR3 in amino acids: CSVEDLKKPHTEAFF. In DNA form, the CDR3 reads TGCAGCGTTGAAGATCTGAAGAAACCGCACACTGAAGCTTTCTTT. The chain uses TRBV29-1 and TRBJ1-1; no clear D gene. CDR3 length equals 15 residues. The germline V and J ends were trimmed by 0 bases and 3 bases, with 14 bases remaining between them. The germline CDR1 and CDR2 sequences are SQVTM and ANQGSEA.

There are a few counts of this clonotype. This chain links TRBV7-6 with TRBJ2-5, with 7 bases lining up with TRBD2. This CDR3 contains 16 residues. From germline, CDR1 is SGHVS and CDR2 FNYEAQ. The trim removed 0 bases at V and 3 bases at J, leaving 7 bases unmatched. CDR3 sequence: CASSLAPSGGEETQYF. CDR3 DNA: TGTGCCAGCAGCTTAGCGCCTAGCGGAGGGGAAGAGACCCAGTACTTC.

This clonotype was detected ten times or more. The chain recombines TRBV6-2 or TRBV6-3 with TRBJ2-3; D not certain. V lost 4 bases, J lost 4 bases, and 6 bases lay in between. The germline V gene has CDR1 MNHEY and CDR2 SVGEGT. The CDR3 is 12 amino acids. The CDR3, as DNA: TGTGCCAGCAGTTCCCAACCAGATACGCAGTATTTT. Residues: CASSSQPDTQYF.

This clonotype appeared a few times. V usage is TRBV7-9 and J usage is TRBJ2-3; 14 nucleotides agree with TRBD2. The length of the CDR3 is 17 residues. V shed 1 base, J shed 4 bases, and the junction held 4 bases outside the gene matches. Germline-derived CDR1 and CDR2 are SEHNR and FQNEAQ (reference sequence). CDR3 in DNA: TGTGCCAGCAGCTTAGGGGGACTAGCGGGAGTGCCAGATACGCAGTATTTT. Translated: CASSLGGLAGVPDTQYF.

Ten or more counts support this clonotype. This sequence joins TRBV29-1 and TRBJ1-1; TRBD1 matches at 7 bases. Germline V gives CDR1 SQVTM, CDR2 ANQGSEA. The CDR3 length is 12 residues. Germline trimming cut 6 bases from V and 1 base from J; bases unmatched to any gene: 2. The CDR3 bases are TGCAGCGTACAGGGGACGAACACTGAAGCTTTCTTT. Translation: CSVQGTNTEAFF.

In the case of this clonotype: Relative to the germline gene, one junction end is altered; a read error may explain this. V is TRBV2 and J is TRBJ1-1, with D uncertain. This CDR3 region has 14 residues. The germline V gene has CDR1 SNHLY and CDR2 FYNNEI. In nucleotides, the CDR3 is TGTGCCAGCAGTGTGGTCAAGATGAACAATGAAGCTTTCTTT. This gives the protein CASSVVKMNNEAFF.

This clonotype showed up many times. The chain couples TRBV7-2 to TRBJ1-1; unclear D gene. Trimming left V 5 bases short and J 5 bases short, with 12 bases between. Germline loops: CDR1 SGHTA, CDR2 FQGNSA. CDR3 size: 13 residues. CDR3 sequence: CASSARWGTEAFF. The CDR3 DNA sequence: TGTGCCAGCAGCGCCCGGTGGGGTACTGAAGCTTTCTTT.

This clonotype was recorded at least ten times. The chain combines TRBV6-5 with TRBJ2-3; TRBD2 matches 8 bases. CDR3 length: 17 residues. Losses at the gene ends were 2 bases for V and 7 bases for J; bases not matched to a gene: 14. Germline CDR1 is MNHEY and CDR2 is SVGAGI. The CDR3 nucleotides read TGTGCCAGCAGTTACACTACTACTAGCGGAGGCGGGAATACGCAGTATTTT. Residues: CASSYTTTSGGGNTQYF.

This clonotype has ten or more counts. This chain links TRBV4-2 with TRBJ2-7; D is tentatively TRBD1 or TRBD2 (6 bases each). The V gene's germline CDR1 is LGHNA and CDR2 YNFKEQ. Trimming removed 1 base at V and 6 bases at J, with 10 bases between. CDR3 length: 13 residues. The CDR3: CASSQGGGTEQYF. In DNA form, the CDR3 reads TGTGCCAGCAGCCAAGGAGGGGGGACCGAGCAGTACTTC.